This TCR beta chain was identified during a study of blood T cell repertoires in COVID-19. This CDR3 contains 13 residues. The ends were cut back, 1 base at V and 10 bases at J, with 10 bases in the middle. Some clones are missing from TCRdb's copy, which holds only in-frame ones; the method was immunoSEQ multiplex PCR. The sample has about 310,000 clones; over 75% are singletons. The chain recombines TRBV12-3 or TRBV12-4 with TRBJ1-4; the D gene is possibly TRBD1 (5 bases). The origin of this receptor is a middle-aged man with active or convalescent COVID-19. The sample was peripheral blood. CDR3 in amino acids: CASSLVQGGKLFF. The DNA for the CDR3 is TGTGCCAGCAGTTTAGTGCAGGGCGGAAAACTGTTTTTT.